This T cell receptor (beta chain) was observed in a study of T cells after yellow fever vaccination. The CDR3 covers 17 residues. The junction had 8 bases not matched to a gene; V was cut back by 1 base and J by 1 base. Template switching by 5'RACE produced TCR cDNA, adding a universal primer site and UMIs. MiXCR, applied by TCRdb to the 5' RACE reads, yields one record per CDR3 protein. This table has some 670,000 distinct CDR3 sequences, roughly 12% appearing once. Findings of the study overall: A secondary response was less intense yet reached its peak sooner, at day 5 versus 15.

On this clonotype: The antigen is undetermined.

This rearrangement joins TRBV12-3 or TRBV12-4 to TRBJ2-3; 7 positions match TRBD2. This TCR was recovered from a man in his thirties or forties who received the YFV17D yellow fever vaccine. The specimen was PBMCs, collected on the day of the yellow fever booster vaccination. The chain's CDR3 is CASSLGLRGNGTDTQYF. CDR3 bases: TGTGCCAGCAGTTTAGGTTTGCGGGGGAACGGCACAGATACGCAGTATTTT.